The rows below give T cell receptor beta chains drawn from one sample of a study of blood T cell repertoires in COVID-19. Method: immunoSEQ multiplex PCR; TCRdb's copy keeps in-frame clones and lacks some. The sample consists of around 60,000 clones, 65% to 80% of them appearing once. Sequencing was done on a sample of peripheral blood. The receptors originated from a man younger than 40 with COVID-19, enrolled during active disease. Both conserved end residues are part of each CDR3. The D gene is left open where the match is weak. The size entry is marked missing in some rows and otherwise reads once, few, many or a size class.

D gene | clone size | J gene | V gene | CDR3 DNA | CDR3 protein
TRBD1 | NA | TRBJ1-2 | TRBV2 | TGTGCCCGTCGACAGGGGGAGGGCTATGGCTACACCTTC | CARRQGEGYGYTF
NA | NA | TRBJ2-3 | TRBV24-1 | TGTGCCACCAGTGATTTCAAGGCAGGGCGTTCCACAGATACGCAGTATTTT | CATSDFKAGRSTDTQYF
TRBD1 | NA | TRBJ2-5 | TRBV3-1/TRBV3-2 | TGTGCCAGCAGCACCCCGACAGGGGGCGGGGAGACCCAGTACTTC | CASSTPTGGGETQYF
NA | NA | TRBJ2-7 | TRBV27 | TGTGCCAGCAGTTTAGTGGCGGGACCTTCCTACGAGCAGTACTTC | CASSLVAGPSYEQYF
NA | NA | TRBJ1-1 | TRBV5-1 | TGCGCCAGCAGCTTGGACCTATCGAACACTGAAGCTTTCTTT | CASSLDLSNTEAFF
NA | NA | TRBJ2-1 | TRBV12-3/TRBV12-4 | TGTGCCAGCAGTTCCAGGGGACCCGGTGAGCAGTTCTTC | CASSSRGPGEQFF
TRBD2 | NA | TRBJ2-1 | TRBV7-3 | TGTGCCAGCAGCTCAGGGGGGACTAGCGTTAGTGAGCAGTTCTTC | CASSSGGTSVSEQFF
NA | NA | TRBJ2-7 | TRBV18 | TGTGCCAGCTCACAGGGGCCCTACGAGCAGTACTTC | CASSQGPYEQYF
TRBD1 | NA | TRBJ1-1 | TRBV7-3 | TGTGCCAGCAGCTCTCGACAGGGGGCGGGAGCTTTCTTT | CASSSRQGAGAFF
TRBD1 | once | TRBJ2-7 | TRBV6-5 | TGTGCCAGCGGTTCCGGACAGGACTACGAGCAGTACTTC | CASGSGQDYEQYF
TRBD1 | few | TRBJ1-3 | TRBV5-1 | TGCGCCAGCAGCCTAAATATCGGACAGGGGGCTGGCACCATATATTTT | CASSLNIGQGAGTIYF
TRBD1 | NA | TRBJ1-6 | TRBV6-5 | TGTGCCAGCAGTTACCCCGGGGACAGCTACTCACCCCTCCACTTT | CASSYPGDSYSPLHF
TRBD1 | NA | TRBJ2-2 | TRBV28 | TGTGCCAGCAGTTCGGGACAGGGCACCGGGGAGCTGTTTTTT | CASSSGQGTGELFF
NA | few | TRBJ1-2 | TRBV2 | TGTGCCAGCGGCGCTAGGTTGGGCTCGGGGGGCTACACCTTC | CASGARLGSGGYTF
NA | NA | TRBJ2-2 | TRBV4-1 | TGCGCCAGCAGGGGCGGGACGAACACCGGGGAGCTGTTTTTT | CASRGGTNTGELFF
NA | NA | TRBJ2-5 | TRBV6-5 | TGTGCCAGCAGCCAAAACCGGGGTTCGGAGACCCAGTACTTC | CASSQNRGSETQYF
NA | NA | TRBJ1-2 | TRBV28 | TGTGCCAGCAGTTCAAACGACTGGTCCCCTAACTATGGCTACACCTTC | CASSSNDWSPNYGYTF
TRBD1 | NA | TRBJ1-2 | TRBV19 | TGTGCCAGTAGTATAGAGGGGCCGGGGACAGGCGAAGATGCTAGGCATGGCTACACCTTC | CASSIEGPGTGEDARHGYTF
TRBD2 | NA | TRBJ2-1 | TRBV7-9 | TGTGCCAGCAGCCCCAGGGAGGGACTACTCTACAATGAGCAGTTCTTC | CASSPREGLLYNEQFF
NA | once | TRBJ2-1 | TRBV9 | TGTGCCAGCAGCGTAGCTGAGGGCCCCCCCTACAATGAGCAGTTCTTC | CASSVAEGPPYNEQFF
TRBD1 | NA | TRBJ2-1 | TRBV27 | TGTGCCAGCACTGCCCTACAGGGGTTTTCCTACAATGAGCAGTTCTTC | CASTALQGFSYNEQFF
TRBD1 | NA | TRBJ2-5 | TRBV11-1 | TGTGCCAGCAGCCCCCCGACAGGGCAAGAGACCCAGTACTTC | CASSPPTGQETQYF
TRBD1 | many | TRBJ1-1 | TRBV29-1 | TGCAGCGTTCCTTACCGCCAAGACAGGGGGCCCACTGAAGCTTTCTTT | CSVPYRQDRGPTEAFF
TRBD1 | few | TRBJ2-7 | TRBV7-9 | TGTGCCAGCAGCCGCGGGGGACAGGGCATCATCGAGCAGTACTTC | CASSRGGQGIIEQYF
TRBD1 | NA | TRBJ1-3 | TRBV5-1 | TGCGCCAGCAGCGCAAGACAGGGCTACTCTGGAAACACCATATATTTT | CASSARQGYSGNTIYF
TRBD1 | NA | TRBJ2-3 | TRBV12-5 | TGTGCTAGTGGTTGGGACAGGGTAGCAGATACGCAGTATTTT | CASGWDRVADTQYF
TRBD1 | NA | TRBJ1-2 | TRBV6-6 | TGTGCCAGCAGTTACCAAAGACCGGGACAGGGCCATGGCTACACCTTC | CASSYQRPGQGHGYTF
NA | NA | TRBJ1-1 | TRBV10-3 | TGTGCCATCAGTGTCCAGGGACAGAACACTGAAGCTTTCTTT | CAISVQGQNTEAFF
TRBD2 | NA | TRBJ2-3 | TRBV28 | TGTGCCAGCAGTTTGGCGGGAGGCACAGATACGCAGTATTTT | CASSLAGGTDTQYF
TRBD2 | NA | TRBJ2-3 | TRBV29-1 | TGCAGCGCTTCAGGTTTGGGGGGGAGCACAGATACGCAGTATTTT | CSASGLGGSTDTQYF
NA | NA | TRBJ1-4 | TRBV5-6 | TGTGCCAGCAGCACCAGGACGGAGGGGTATGAAAAACTGTTTTTT | CASSTRTEGYEKLFF
NA | NA | TRBJ1-3 | TRBV7-2 | TGTGCCAGCAGCTTTTTGACAACACGAAACACCATATATTTT | CASSFLTTRNTIYF
NA | NA | TRBJ2-1 | TRBV4-2 | TGTGCCAGCAGCCCCGGGACTTCATCCTACAATGAGCAGTTCTTC | CASSPGTSSYNEQFF
TRBD2 | NA | TRBJ2-3 | TRBV7-2 | TGTGCCAGCAGCTTACAGCCTAGCGGGTCCACAGATACGCAGTATTTT | CASSLQPSGSTDTQYF
TRBD1 | NA | TRBJ1-1 | TRBV2 | TGTGCCAGCAGTGCGGGACAGCGCAACACTGAAGCTTTCTTT | CASSAGQRNTEAFF
NA | NA | TRBJ2-3 | TRBV5-8 | TGTGCCAGCAGCTCTTTTGGAGGCCCGGATACGCAGTATTTT | CASSSFGGPDTQYF
NA | NA | TRBJ2-7 | TRBV11-2 | TGTGCCAGCAGCTTAGAGGGCAGTAGCTCCTACGAGCAGTACTTC | CASSLEGSSSYEQYF